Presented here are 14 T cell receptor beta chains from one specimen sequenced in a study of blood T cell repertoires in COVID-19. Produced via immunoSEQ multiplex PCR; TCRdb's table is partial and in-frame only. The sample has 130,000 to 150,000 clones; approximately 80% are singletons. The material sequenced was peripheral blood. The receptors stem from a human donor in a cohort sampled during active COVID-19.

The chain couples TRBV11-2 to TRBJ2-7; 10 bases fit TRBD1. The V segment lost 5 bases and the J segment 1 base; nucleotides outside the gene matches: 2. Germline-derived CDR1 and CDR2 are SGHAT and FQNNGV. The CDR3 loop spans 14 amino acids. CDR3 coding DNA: TGTGCCAGCAGCACGGGACAGGGGTCCTACGAGCAGTACTTC. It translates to CASSTGQGSYEQYF.

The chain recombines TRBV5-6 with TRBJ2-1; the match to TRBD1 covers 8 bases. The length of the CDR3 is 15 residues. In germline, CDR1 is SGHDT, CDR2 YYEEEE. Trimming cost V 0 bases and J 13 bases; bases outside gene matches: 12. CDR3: CASSLVGQGVHFQFF. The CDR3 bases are TGTGCCAGCAGCTTGGTTGGACAGGGTGTCCATTTCCAGTTCTTC.

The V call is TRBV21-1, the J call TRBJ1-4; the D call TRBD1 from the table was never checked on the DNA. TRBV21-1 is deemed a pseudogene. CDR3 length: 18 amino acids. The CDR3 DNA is TGTGCCAGCAGCAAAAGGACGGGACAGGGGACGACTAATGAAAAACTGTTTTTT. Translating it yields CASSKRTGQGTTNEKLFF.

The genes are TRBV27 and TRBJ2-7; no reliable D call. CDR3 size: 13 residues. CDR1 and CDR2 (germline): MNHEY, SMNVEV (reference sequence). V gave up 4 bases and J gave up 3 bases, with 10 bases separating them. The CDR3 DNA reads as TGTGCCAGCAGTTCCCTCACGGGCTACGAGCAGTACTTC. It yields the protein CASSSLTGYEQYF.

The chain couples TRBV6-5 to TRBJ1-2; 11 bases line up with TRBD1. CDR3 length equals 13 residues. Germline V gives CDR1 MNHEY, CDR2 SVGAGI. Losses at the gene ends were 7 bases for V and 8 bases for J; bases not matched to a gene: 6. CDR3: CASKRTGGVGYTF. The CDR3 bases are TGTGCCAGCAAACGGACAGGGGGCGTCGGCTACACCTTC.

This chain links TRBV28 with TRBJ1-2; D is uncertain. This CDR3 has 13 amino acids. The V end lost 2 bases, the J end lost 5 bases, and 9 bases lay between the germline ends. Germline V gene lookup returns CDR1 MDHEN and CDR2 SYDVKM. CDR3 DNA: TGTGCCAGCAGTTTAAGTACAGTATATGGCTACACCTTC. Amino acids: CASSLSTVYGYTF.

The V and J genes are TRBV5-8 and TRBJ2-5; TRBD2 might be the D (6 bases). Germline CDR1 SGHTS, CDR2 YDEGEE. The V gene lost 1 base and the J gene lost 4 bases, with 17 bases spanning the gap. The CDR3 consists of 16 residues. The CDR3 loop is CASSLWPVGGGETQYF. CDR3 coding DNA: TGTGCCAGCAGCTTGTGGCCAGTCGGGGGTGGAGAGACCCAGTACTTC.

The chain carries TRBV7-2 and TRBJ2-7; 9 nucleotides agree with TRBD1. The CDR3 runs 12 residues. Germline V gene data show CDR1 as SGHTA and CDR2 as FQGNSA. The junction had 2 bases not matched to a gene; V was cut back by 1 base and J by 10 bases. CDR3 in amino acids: CASSLGGQGQYF. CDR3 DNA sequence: TGTGCCAGCAGCTTAGGGGGACAGGGTCAGTACTTC.

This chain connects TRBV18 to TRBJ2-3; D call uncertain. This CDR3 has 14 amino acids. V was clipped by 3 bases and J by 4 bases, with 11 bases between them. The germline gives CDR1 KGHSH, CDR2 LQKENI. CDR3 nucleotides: TGTGCCAGCTCACCTTCGGCTGAGGCAGATACGCAGTATTTT. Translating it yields CASSPSAEADTQYF. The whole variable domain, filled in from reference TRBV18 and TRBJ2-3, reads NAGVMQNPRHLVRRRGQEARLRCSPMKGHSHVYWYRQLPEEGLKFMVYLQKENIIDESGMPKERFSAEFPKEGPSILRIQQVVRGDSAAYFCASSPSAEADTQYFGPGTRLTVL.

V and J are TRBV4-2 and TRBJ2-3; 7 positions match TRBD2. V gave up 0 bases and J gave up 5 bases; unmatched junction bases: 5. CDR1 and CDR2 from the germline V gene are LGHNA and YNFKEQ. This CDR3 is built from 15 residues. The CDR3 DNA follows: TGTGCCAGCAGCCAAGAAGGCGGGAGTTTAGATACGCAGTATTTT. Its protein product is CASSQEGGSLDTQYF.

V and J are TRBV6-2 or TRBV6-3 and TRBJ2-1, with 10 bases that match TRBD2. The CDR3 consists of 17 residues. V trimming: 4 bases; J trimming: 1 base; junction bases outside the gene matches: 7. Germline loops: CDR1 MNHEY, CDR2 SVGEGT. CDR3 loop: CASSFPASGSSYNEQFF. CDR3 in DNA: TGTGCCAGCAGTTTCCCGGCTAGCGGGAGTTCCTACAATGAGCAGTTCTTC.

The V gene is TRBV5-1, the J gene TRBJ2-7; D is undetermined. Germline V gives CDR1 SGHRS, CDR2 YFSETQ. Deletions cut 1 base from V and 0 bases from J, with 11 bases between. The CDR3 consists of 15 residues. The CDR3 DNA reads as TGCGCCAGCAGCTTGCAGGCCGGAAACTCCTACGAGCAGTACTTC. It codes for CASSLQAGNSYEQYF.

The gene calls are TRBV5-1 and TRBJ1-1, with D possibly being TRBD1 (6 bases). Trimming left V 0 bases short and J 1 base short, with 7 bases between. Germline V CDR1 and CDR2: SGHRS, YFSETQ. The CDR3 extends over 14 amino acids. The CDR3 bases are TGCGCCAGCAGCTTGGTAGGGGGGAACACTGAAGCTTTCTTT. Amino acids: CASSLVGGNTEAFF.

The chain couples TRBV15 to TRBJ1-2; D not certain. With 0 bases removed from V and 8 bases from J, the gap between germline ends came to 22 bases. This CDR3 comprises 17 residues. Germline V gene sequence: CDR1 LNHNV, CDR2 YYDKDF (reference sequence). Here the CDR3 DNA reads TGTGCCACCAGCAGAGACGATACCTCGGAGAGGATGCTCGGCTACACCTTC. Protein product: CATSRDDTSERMLGYTF.